These 25 T cell receptor beta chains originate from one sample sequenced in a study of breast tumors, draining lymph nodes, adjacent tissues. The lymph nodes were axillary draining lymph nodes from breast cancer patients. One entry per CDR3 protein, called by TCRdb with MiXCR from the multiplex PCR reads. Found here are 270,000 or so distinct CDR3 sequences, 30% of them singletons; the top ten hold about 1.2%. The sequencing input was axillary lymph node tissue. These receptors were collected from a female donor with breast cancer. Some clones in this sample may be carry-over from other donors' samples.

A word on this clonotype: A much larger clone sits a single nucleotide away, making a read error possible. The V call is TRBV12-3 or TRBV12-4, the J call TRBJ1-4; 9 positions agree with TRBD1. This CDR3 contains 15 residues. The CDR3, as DNA: TGTGCCAGCAGCCACCCGGGACAGGGTGATGAAAAACTGTCTTTT. Translation: CASSHPGQGDEKLSF.

This clonotype was found many times. The rearrangement links TRBV7-9 to TRBJ2-2, with D unresolved. Germline V gene lookup returns CDR1 SEHNR and CDR2 FQNEAQ (reference sequence). CDR3 length: 12 amino acids. Trimming stripped 3 bases from V and 8 bases from J, with 7 bases between. The CDR3 DNA is TGTGCCAGCAGCTTTACTCTAGGGGAGCTGTTTTTT. Encoded protein: CASSFTLGELFF. Full variable domain (missing parts from reference TRBV7-9 and TRBJ2-2): DTGVSQNPRHKITKRGQNVTFRCDPISEHNRLYWYRQTLGQGPEFLTYFQNEAQLEKSRLLSDRFSAERPKGSFSTLEIQRTEQGDSAMYLCASSFTLGELFFGEGSRLTVL.

The sample holds a few counts of this clonotype. J is TRBJ1-1 and V is TRBV7-9; D is ambiguous. Germline V gene sequence: CDR1 SEHNR, CDR2 FQNEAQ (reference sequence). Trimming took off 5 bases at V and 4 bases at J, with 14 bases between the two ends. This CDR3 is built from 14 residues. The CDR3 reads CASSHDPVGTEAFF. The CDR3 DNA reads TGTGCCAGCAGCCATGACCCGGTCGGCACTGAAGCTTTCTTT. Variable domain in full (rest from reference TRBV7-9 and TRBJ1-1): DTGVSQNPRHKITKRGQNVTFRCDPISEHNRLYWYRQTLGQGPEFLTYFQNEAQLEKSRLLSDRFSAERPKGSFSTLEIQRTEQGDSAMYLCASSHDPVGTEAFFGQGTRLTVV.

This clonotype has more than one count but fewer than ten. The rearrangement links TRBV18 to TRBJ2-7; D is perhaps TRBD2 (5 bases). Germline V lookup: CDR1 KGHSH, CDR2 LQKENI. V lost 5 bases to trimming and J lost 3 bases, with 14 bases between them. The CDR3 totals 14 residues. CDR3 amino acids: CASSTRGLDYEQYF. For the CDR3, the DNA is TGTGCCAGCTCAACGAGAGGGCTTGACTACGAGCAGTACTTC.

A word on this clonotype: A much larger clone is a single base away; this may be a read error. V gene TRBV20-1 combines with J gene TRBJ2-7; D gene ambiguous. The CDR3 runs 11 residues. Germline-derived CDR1 and CDR2 are DFQATT and SNEGSKA (reference sequence). The CDR3 sequence: CGARLRYEQYF. In nucleotides, the CDR3 is TGCGGTGCTAGACTGAGATACGAGCAGTACTTC.

This clonotype has a single count. The chain employs TRBV25-1 and TRBJ1-1, with D unclear. V dropped 2 bases and J dropped 10 bases, with 11 bases sitting between them. The CDR3 has 12 amino acids. CDR1 and CDR2 from the germline V gene are MGHDK and SYGVNS. The CDR3 protein is CASSEPLNGAFF. CDR3 nucleotides: TGTGCCAGCAGTGAACCCCTGAACGGAGCTTTCTTT.

There are many counts of this clonotype. The V call is TRBV29-1, the J call TRBJ1-2; perhaps TRBD1 as D (6 bases). CDR1 is SQVTM, CDR2 ANQGSEA, per germline. V gave up 0 bases and J gave up 6 bases, with 14 bases separating them. The CDR3 is made up of 14 amino acids. DNA of the CDR3: TGCAGCGTTGAAGAAAGGAGAGGGGGGCATGGCTACACCTTC. This translates into CSVEERRGGHGYTF.

The chain joins TRBV28 to TRBJ2-7; D is possibly TRBD1 or TRBD2 (5 bases each). CDR3 size: 16 residues. V gave up 10 bases and J gave up 3 bases, with 25 bases separating them. Germline assignment: CDR1 MDHEN and CDR2 SYDVKM. CDR3 residues: CATKPLPGTENYEQYF. CDR3 sequence (DNA): TGTGCCACCAAACCCCTACCCGGGACGGAAAACTACGAGCAGTACTTC.

This clonotype has a handful of counts. V usage is TRBV18 and J usage is TRBJ1-2, with 7 bases matching TRBD1. The length of the CDR3 is 14 residues. CDR1 and CDR2 (germline): KGHSH, LQKENI. Trimming at V came to 3 bases and at J to 3 bases, leaving 4 bases not matched to a gene. The CDR3 protein is CASSPGGTDYGYTF. The CDR3 DNA reads TGTGCCAGCTCACCGGGAGGGACAGACTATGGCTACACCTTC.

As to this clonotype: The junction departs from germline at one end; a sequencing error may be responsible. The chain carries TRBV20-1 and TRBJ2-1; D may match TRBD1 or TRBD2 (6 bases each). This CDR3 has 14 amino acids. Germline assignment: CDR1 DFQATT and CDR2 SNEGSKA (reference sequence). The CDR3 sequence: CSASLRGRYTEQFF. The CDR3 DNA sequence: TGCAGTGCTAGTCTCCGGGGGCGGTACACTGAGCAGTTCTTC.

The rearrangement uses TRBV5-5 and TRBJ2-7; perhaps D is TRBD1 or TRBD2 (6 bases each). Germline CDR1 SGHKS, CDR2 YYEKEE (reference sequence). This CDR3 is 14 amino acids long. Trimming took 4 bases from V and 6 from J, leaving 17 bases between them. DNA for the CDR3: TGTGCCAGCAGCCCCTGGGGGGCCCCCCTCGAGCAGTACTTC. This codes for CASSPWGAPLEQYF.

This clonotype showed up many times. Written as DNA, the CDR3 is TGTGCCAGCAGTTTAATCGGACAGGGGGCGGAGACCCAGTACTTC. This codes for CASSLIGQGAETQYF. The chain carries TRBV12-3 or TRBV12-4 and TRBJ2-5; 11 nucleotides align to TRBD1. With 2 bases clipped from V and 5 bases from J, the junction kept 4 bases outside the gene matches. The CDR3 sequence is 15 residues long.

This clonotype has at least ten counts. This chain links TRBV11-2 with TRBJ2-2; 8 positions match TRBD2. CDR3 size: 18 residues. With V trimmed by 5 bases and J by 7 bases, 18 bases remained unmatched. Per germline, CDR1 SGHAT and CDR2 FQNNGV. CDR3 residues: CASSPWGVSAGRGGELFF. The CDR3 coding sequence is TGTGCCAGCAGCCCTTGGGGGGTTTCCGCCGGGAGGGGCGGGGAGCTGTTTTTT.

On this clonotype: A much bigger clone sits one base away, suggesting this may be a read error. A read error is likely, as this CDR3 ends without the conserved phenylalanine or tryptophan. V is TRBV5-8 and J is TRBJ2-3; 7 bases align to TRBD2. This CDR3 comprises 12 residues. Per the germline V gene, CDR1 is SGHTS and CDR2 is YDEGEE. The CDR3 DNA reads as TGCGCCAGCACCTGGGGGGGGGATACGCAGTATTAT. Translating it yields CASTWGGDTQYY.

This clonotype was recorded at least ten times. The rearrangement uses TRBV19 and TRBJ2-7; 8 nucleotides agree with TRBD2. With V trimmed by 6 bases and J by 2 bases, 6 bases remained unmatched. This CDR3 has 14 amino acids. In germline, CDR1 is LNHDA, CDR2 SQIVND (reference sequence). The CDR3 protein is CASSLSGITYEQYF. The CDR3 nucleotides read TGTGCCAGTAGCCTTAGCGGGATTACCTACGAGCAGTACTTC.

This clonotype turned up a few times. As the CDR3 is not closed by the conserved phenylalanine or tryptophan, this likely results from a read error. The chain is built from TRBV5-1 and TRBJ1-2; D is perhaps TRBD1 (5 bases). V was trimmed by 4 bases and J by 0 bases, leaving 7 bases between them. The CDR3 runs to 13 residues. Per the germline V gene, CDR1 is SGHRS and CDR2 is YFSETQ. This CDR3 is CASSLTANYGYTL. CDR3 coding DNA: TGCGCCAGCAGCCTGACAGCTAACTATGGCTACACCCTC.

This clonotype appeared many times. This chain connects TRBV20-1 to TRBJ2-7, with TRBD1 identical over 7 bases. The length of the CDR3 is 17 residues. Germline values: CDR1 DFQATT, CDR2 SNEGSKA (reference sequence). The trim removed 5 bases at V and 0 bases at J, leaving 16 bases unmatched. The CDR3 sequence: CSAARDSPLSSSYEQYF. CDR3 in DNA: TGCAGTGCTGCCCGGGACAGTCCACTCTCCAGCTCCTACGAGCAGTACTTC.

This clonotype was seen ten or more times. V is TRBV6-6 and J is TRBJ2-1; no clear D. Germline CDR1 reads MNHNY; CDR2 reads SVGAGI (reference sequence). V was pared by 2 bases and J by 4 bases, with 9 bases between. This CDR3 contains 14 residues. The CDR3 DNA follows: TGTGCCAGCAGTTACCAGCAGGATTACAATGAGCAGTTCTTC. It specifies CASSYQQDYNEQFF.

The rearrangement joins TRBV7-2 to TRBJ2-7; no firm D call. Germline V gives CDR1 SGHTA, CDR2 FQGNSA. The CDR3 has 12 residues. V was trimmed by 4 bases and J by 6 bases, leaving 10 bases between them. The CDR3 coding sequence is TGTGCCAGCAGCTCGACGGGTTGCGAGCAGTACTTC. Encoded protein: CASSSTGCEQYF.

In this sample, this clonotype turned up many times. The chain links TRBV29-1 to TRBJ2-3; D is perhaps TRBD2 (5 bases). The CDR3 covers 13 residues. Trimming took off 7 bases at V and 6 bases at J, with 17 bases between the two ends. Germline lookup yields CDR1 SQVTM and CDR2 ANQGSEA. The CDR3 DNA reads TGCAGCGCCGACCCCGACTATTCGGATACGCAGTATTTT. Protein sequence: CSADPDYSDTQYF.

The sample holds many counts of this clonotype. This rearrangement joins TRBV19 to TRBJ1-6; D call uncertain. Looked up from germline, CDR1 is LNHDA and CDR2 is SQIVND (reference sequence). This CDR3 has 12 amino acids. V was pared by 6 bases and J by 7 bases, with 7 bases between. The CDR3 loop reads CASRSANSPLHF. CDR3 DNA: TGTGCCAGTAGATCAGCCAATTCACCCCTCCACTTT. The full variable domain, rest sourced from reference TRBV19 and TRBJ1-6, is DGGITQSPKYLFRKEGQNVTLSCEQNLNHDAMYWYRQDPGQGLRLIYYSQIVNDFQKGDIAEGYSVSREKKESFPLTVTSAQKNPTAFYLCASRSANSPLHFGNGTRLTVT.

This clonotype was observed at least ten times. V is TRBV20-1 and J is TRBJ2-5, with no clear D. CDR3 size: 14 residues. Germline V lookup: CDR1 DFQATT, CDR2 SNEGSKA (reference sequence). V was trimmed by 3 bases and J by 7 bases, leaving 18 bases between them. The CDR3 bases are TGCAGTGCTAGTATACGGGCCCAAGGTGGGACCCAGTACTTC. Translating it yields CSASIRAQGGTQYF.

V usage is TRBV4-2 and J usage is TRBJ2-5; 9 bases match TRBD1. The V gene end was trimmed by 0 bases and the J gene end by 4 bases; junction bases not matched to a gene: 9. Germline-derived CDR1 and CDR2 are LGHNA and YNFKEQ. This CDR3 is 17 amino acids long. In nucleotides, the CDR3 is TGTGCCAGCAGCCAAGATGTTGGGACAGGGTTGGGAGAGACCCAGTACTTC. Translating it yields CASSQDVGTGLGETQYF.

This clonotype was seen repeatedly, ten times or more. This chain links TRBV7-3 with TRBJ2-4; the D gene is possibly TRBD1 (7 bases). The CDR3 has 17 amino acids. Trimming cost V 0 bases and J 1 base, with 13 bases left between them. Germline CDR1 and CDR2: SGHTA and FQGTGA. As DNA, the CDR3 is TGTGCCAGCAGCTTAACAGGACAGGAGGGGGCCAAAAACATTCAGTACTTC. It translates to CASSLTGQEGAKNIQYF.

This rearrangement joins TRBV3-1 to TRBJ2-7, with D possibly TRBD1 on 6 matching bases. The CDR3 loop spans 14 amino acids. Trimming cost V 1 base and J 4 bases, with 11 bases left between them. Germline CDR1 reads LGHDT; CDR2 reads YNNKEL (reference sequence). CDR3 protein: CASSQGGRGYEQYF. CDR3 nucleotide sequence: TGTGCCAGCAGCCAAGGGGGCAGGGGTTACGAGCAGTACTTC.